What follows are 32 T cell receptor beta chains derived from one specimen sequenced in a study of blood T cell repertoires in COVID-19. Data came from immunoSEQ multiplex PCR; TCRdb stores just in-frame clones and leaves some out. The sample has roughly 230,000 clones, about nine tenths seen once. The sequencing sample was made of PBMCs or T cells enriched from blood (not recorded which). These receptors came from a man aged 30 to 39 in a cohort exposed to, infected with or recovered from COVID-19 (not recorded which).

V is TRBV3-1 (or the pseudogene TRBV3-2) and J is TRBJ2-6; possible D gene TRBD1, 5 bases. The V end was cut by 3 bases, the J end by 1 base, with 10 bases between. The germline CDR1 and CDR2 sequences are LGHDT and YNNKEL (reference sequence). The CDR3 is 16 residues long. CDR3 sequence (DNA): TGTGCCAGCAGCCACCAGGGAAGGTCTGGGGCCAACGTCCTGACTTTC. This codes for CASSHQGRSGANVLTF.

CDR3 in amino acids: CASSQDRGNNEQFF. The DNA of the CDR3 is TGTGCCAGCAGCCAGGACAGGGGAAACAATGAGCAGTTCTTC. The V gene is TRBV3-1 (or the pseudogene TRBV3-2), the J gene TRBJ2-1; 9 nucleotides line up with TRBD1. The germline V gene encodes CDR1 LGHDT and CDR2 YNNKEL (reference sequence). The CDR3 totals 14 residues. Trimming removed 3 bases from V and 5 bases from J; junction bases left unmatched: 2.

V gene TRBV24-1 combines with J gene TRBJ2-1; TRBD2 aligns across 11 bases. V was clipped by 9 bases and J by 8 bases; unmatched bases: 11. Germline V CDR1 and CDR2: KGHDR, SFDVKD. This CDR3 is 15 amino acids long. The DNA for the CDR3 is TGTGCCACCTCAAAACCTAGCGGGGGGAGAGATGAGCAGTTCTTC. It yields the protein CATSKPSGGRDEQFF.

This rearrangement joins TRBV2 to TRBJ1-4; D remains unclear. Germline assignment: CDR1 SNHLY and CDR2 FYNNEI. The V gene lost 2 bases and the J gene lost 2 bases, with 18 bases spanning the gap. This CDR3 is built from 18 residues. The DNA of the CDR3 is TGTGCCAGCAGTGAATTCTTCGGGGTGCGTCGGACTAATGAAAAACTGTTTTTT. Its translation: CASSEFFGVRRTNEKLFF. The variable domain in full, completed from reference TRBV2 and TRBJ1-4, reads EPEVTQTPSHQVTQMGQEVILRCVPISNHLYFYWYRQILGQKVEFLVSFYNNEISEKSEIFDDQFSVERPDGSNFTLKIRSTKLEDSAMYFCASSEFFGVRRTNEKLFFGSGTQLSVL.

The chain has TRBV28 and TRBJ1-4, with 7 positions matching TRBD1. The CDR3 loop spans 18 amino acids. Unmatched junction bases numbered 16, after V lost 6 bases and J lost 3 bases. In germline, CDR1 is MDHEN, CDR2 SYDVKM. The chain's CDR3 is CASRHRQGPVAANEKLFF. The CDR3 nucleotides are TGTGCCAGCAGACATCGACAGGGTCCGGTGGCGGCTAATGAAAAACTGTTTTTT. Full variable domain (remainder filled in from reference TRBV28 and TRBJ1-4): DVKVTQSSRYLVKRTGEKVFLECVQDMDHENMFWYRQDPGLGLRLIYFSYDVKMKEKGDIPEGYSVSREKKERFSLILESASTNQTSMYLCASRHRQGPVAANEKLFFGSGTQLSVL.

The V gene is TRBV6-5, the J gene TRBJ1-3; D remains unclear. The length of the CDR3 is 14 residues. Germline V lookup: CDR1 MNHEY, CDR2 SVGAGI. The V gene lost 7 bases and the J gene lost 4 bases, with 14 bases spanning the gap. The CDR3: CASNRAAGGNTIYF. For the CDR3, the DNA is TGTGCCAGCAACCGCGCGGCCGGGGGAAACACCATATATTTT.

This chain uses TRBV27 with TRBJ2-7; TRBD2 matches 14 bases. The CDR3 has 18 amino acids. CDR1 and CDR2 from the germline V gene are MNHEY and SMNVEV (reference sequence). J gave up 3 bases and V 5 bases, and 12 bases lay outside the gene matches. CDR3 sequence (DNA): TGTGCCAGCAGTCCCCGACTAGCGGGAGGGCTGCCCTACTACGAGCAGTACTTC. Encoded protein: CASSPRLAGGLPYYEQYF.

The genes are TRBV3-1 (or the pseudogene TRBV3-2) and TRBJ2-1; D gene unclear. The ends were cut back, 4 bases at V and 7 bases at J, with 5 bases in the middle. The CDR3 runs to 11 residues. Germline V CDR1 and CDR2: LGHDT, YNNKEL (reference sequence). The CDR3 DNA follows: TGTGCCAGCAGCCTTCAAAATGAGCAGTTCTTC. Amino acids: CASSLQNEQFF.

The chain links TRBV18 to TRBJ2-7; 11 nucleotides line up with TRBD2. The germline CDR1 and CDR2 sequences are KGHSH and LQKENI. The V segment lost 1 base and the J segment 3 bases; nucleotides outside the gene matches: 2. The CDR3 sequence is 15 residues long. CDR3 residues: CASSPRLAGGYEQYF. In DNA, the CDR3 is TGTGCCAGCTCACCACGGCTAGCGGGAGGCTACGAGCAGTACTTC.

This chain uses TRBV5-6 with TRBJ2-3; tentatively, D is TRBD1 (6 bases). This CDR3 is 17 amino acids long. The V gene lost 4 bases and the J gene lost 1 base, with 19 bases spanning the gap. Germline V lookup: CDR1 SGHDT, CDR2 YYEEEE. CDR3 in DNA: TGTGCCAGCAGCGCACTAACCCGGGACACCGGCACAGATACGCAGTATTTT. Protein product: CASSALTRDTGTDTQYF.

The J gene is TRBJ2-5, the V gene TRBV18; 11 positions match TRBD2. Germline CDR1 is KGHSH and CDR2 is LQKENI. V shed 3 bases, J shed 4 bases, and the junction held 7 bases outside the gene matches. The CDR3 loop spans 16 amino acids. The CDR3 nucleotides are TGTGCCAGCTCACCGGGACTAGCGGCTAGAATAGAGACCCAGTACTTC. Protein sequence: CASSPGLAARIETQYF.

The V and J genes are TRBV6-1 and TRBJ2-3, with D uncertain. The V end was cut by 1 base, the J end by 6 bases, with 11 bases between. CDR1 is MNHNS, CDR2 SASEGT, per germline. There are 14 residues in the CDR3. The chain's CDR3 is CASSEVVNSDTQYF. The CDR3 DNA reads TGTGCCAGCAGTGAAGTAGTTAATTCGGATACGCAGTATTTT.

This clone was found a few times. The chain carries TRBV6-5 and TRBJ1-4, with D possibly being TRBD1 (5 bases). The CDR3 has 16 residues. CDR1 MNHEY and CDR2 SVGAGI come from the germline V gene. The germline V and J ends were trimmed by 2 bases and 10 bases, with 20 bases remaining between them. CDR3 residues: CASSYPPPGRGGKLFF. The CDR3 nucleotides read TGTGCCAGCAGTTACCCGCCCCCGGGACGGGGAGGAAAACTGTTTTTT.

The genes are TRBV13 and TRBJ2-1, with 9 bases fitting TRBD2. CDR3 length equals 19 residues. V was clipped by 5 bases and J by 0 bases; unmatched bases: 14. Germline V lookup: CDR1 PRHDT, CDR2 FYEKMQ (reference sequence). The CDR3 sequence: CASSVGSYSGRSSYNEQFF. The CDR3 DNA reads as TGTGCCAGCAGCGTCGGATCGTATAGCGGGAGAAGCTCCTACAATGAGCAGTTCTTC.

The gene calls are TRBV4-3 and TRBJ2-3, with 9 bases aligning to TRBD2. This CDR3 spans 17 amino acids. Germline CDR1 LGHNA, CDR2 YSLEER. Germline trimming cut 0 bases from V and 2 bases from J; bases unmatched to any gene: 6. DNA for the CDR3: TGCGCCAGCAGCCAAGATTCGGCGGGAGGGTTCACAGATACGCAGTATTTT. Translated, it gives CASSQDSAGGFTDTQYF.

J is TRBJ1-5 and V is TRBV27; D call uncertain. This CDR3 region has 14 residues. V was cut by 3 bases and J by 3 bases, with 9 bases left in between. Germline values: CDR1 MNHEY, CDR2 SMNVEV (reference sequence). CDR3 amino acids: CASSLEGFNQPQHF. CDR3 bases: TGTGCCAGCAGTTTGGAGGGCTTCAATCAGCCCCAGCATTTT.

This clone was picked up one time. CDR3 DNA sequence: TGTGCCAGCATCCAGGGTTCAAGGGGCAATCAGCCCCAGCATTTT. This codes for CASIQGSRGNQPQHF. V gene TRBV7-8 combines with J gene TRBJ1-5; the D gene is possibly TRBD1 (5 bases). This CDR3 has 15 residues. Germline V lookup: CDR1 SGHVS, CDR2 FQNEAQ. V shed 7 bases and J shed 2 bases, with 15 bases lying between them.

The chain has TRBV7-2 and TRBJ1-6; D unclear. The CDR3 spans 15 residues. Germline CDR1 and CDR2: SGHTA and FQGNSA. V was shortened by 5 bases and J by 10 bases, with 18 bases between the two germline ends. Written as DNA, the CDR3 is TGTGCCAGCAGCATGGGAGTGCAAGTAGGCTCACCCCTCCACTTT. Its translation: CASSMGVQVGSPLHF. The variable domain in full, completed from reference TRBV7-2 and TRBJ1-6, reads GAGVSQSPSNKVTEKGKDVELRCDPISGHTALYWYRQSLGQGLEFLIYFQGNSAPDKSGLPSDRFSAERTGGSVSTLTIQRTQQEDSAVYLCASSMGVQVGSPLHFGNGTRLTVT.

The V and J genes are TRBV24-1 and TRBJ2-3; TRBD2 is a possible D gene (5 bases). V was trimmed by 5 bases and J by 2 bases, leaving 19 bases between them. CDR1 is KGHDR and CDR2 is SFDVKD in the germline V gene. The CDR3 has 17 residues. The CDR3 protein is CATSANLTLRDTDTQYF. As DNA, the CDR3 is TGTGCCACCAGTGCAAACTTGACGTTGAGGGACACAGATACGCAGTATTTT.

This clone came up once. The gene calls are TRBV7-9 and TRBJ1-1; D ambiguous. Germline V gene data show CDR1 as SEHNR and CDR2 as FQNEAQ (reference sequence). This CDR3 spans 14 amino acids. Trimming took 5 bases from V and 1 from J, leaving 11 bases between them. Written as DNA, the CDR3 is TGTGCCAGCAGCCCTCGGGAGGGGAACACTGAAGCTTTCTTT. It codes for CASSPREGNTEAFF.

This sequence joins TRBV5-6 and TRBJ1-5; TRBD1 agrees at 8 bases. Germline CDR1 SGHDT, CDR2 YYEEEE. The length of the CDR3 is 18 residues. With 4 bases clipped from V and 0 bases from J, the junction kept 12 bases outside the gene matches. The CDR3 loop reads CASSTRQGRWYSNQPQHF. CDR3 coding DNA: TGTGCCAGCAGCACCAGACAGGGGCGCTGGTATAGCAATCAGCCCCAGCATTTT.

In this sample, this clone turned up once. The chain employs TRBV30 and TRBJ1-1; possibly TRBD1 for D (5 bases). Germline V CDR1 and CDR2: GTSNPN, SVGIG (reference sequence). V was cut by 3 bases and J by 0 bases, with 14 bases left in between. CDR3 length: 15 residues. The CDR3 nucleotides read TGTGCCTGGAGCCCCGAACTACAGGTGAACACTGAAGCTTTCTTT. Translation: CAWSPELQVNTEAFF.

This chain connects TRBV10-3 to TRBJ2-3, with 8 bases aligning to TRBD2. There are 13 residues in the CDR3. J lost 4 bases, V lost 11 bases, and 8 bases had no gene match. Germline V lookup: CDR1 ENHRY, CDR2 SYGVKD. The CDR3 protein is CAVSERESDTQYF. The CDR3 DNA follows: TGTGCCGTCTCAGAGCGGGAGTCAGATACGCAGTATTTT.

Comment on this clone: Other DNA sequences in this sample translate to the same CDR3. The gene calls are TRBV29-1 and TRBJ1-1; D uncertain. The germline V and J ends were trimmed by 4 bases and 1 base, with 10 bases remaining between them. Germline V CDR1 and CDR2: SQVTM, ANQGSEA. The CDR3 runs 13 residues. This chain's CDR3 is CSVGTPANTEAFF. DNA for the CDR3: TGCAGCGTTGGGACTCCTGCGAACACTGAAGCTTTCTTT.

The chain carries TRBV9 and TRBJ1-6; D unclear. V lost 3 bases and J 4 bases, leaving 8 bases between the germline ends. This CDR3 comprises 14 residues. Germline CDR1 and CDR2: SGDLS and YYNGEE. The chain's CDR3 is CASSGTYYNSPLHF. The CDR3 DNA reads TGTGCCAGCAGCGGAACATATTATAATTCACCCCTCCACTTT.

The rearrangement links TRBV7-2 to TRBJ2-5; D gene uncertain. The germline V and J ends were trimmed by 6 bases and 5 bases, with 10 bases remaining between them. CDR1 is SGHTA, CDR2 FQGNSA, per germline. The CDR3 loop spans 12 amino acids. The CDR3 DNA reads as TGTGCCAGCAGTCTTGATCAGGAGACCCAGTACTTC. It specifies CASSLDQETQYF. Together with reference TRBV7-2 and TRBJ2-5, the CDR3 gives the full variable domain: GAGVSQSPSNKVTEKGKDVELRCDPISGHTALYWYRQSLGQGLEFLIYFQGNSAPDKSGLPSDRFSAERTGGSVSTLTIQRTQQEDSAVYLCASSLDQETQYFGPGTRLLVL.

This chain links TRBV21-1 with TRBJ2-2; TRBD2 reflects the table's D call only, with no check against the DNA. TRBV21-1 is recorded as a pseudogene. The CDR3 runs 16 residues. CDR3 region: CASSKPAGGRTGELFF. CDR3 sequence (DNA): TGTGCCAGCAGCAAACCCGCGGGAGGGAGGACCGGGGAGCTGTTTTTT.

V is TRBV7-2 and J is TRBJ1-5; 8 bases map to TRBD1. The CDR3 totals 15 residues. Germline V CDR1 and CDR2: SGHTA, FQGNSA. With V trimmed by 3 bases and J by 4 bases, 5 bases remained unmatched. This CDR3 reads CASSFWGQANQPQHF. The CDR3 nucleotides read TGTGCCAGCAGCTTTTGGGGACAGGCAAATCAGCCCCAGCATTTT.

The CDR3 here is CASSGRDNQPQHF. CDR3 DNA: TGTGCCAGCTCTGGCAGGGACAATCAGCCCCAGCATTTT. The gene calls are TRBV12-3 or TRBV12-4 and TRBJ1-5; the D gene is possibly TRBD1 (5 bases). The CDR3 is 13 amino acids. V was cut by 8 bases and J by 3 bases, with 11 bases left in between.

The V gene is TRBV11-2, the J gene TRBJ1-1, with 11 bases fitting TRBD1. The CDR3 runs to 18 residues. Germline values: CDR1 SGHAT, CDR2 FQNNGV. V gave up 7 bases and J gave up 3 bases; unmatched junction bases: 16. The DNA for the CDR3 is TGTGCCAGCACCCTTTCTCCGGGACAGGGGGGAGGGGACACTGAAGCTTTCTTT. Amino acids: CASTLSPGQGGGDTEAFF.

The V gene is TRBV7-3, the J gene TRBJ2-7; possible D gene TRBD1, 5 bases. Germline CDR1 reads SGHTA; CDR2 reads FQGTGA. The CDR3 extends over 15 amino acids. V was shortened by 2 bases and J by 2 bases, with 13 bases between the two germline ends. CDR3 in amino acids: CASSLYQGKAYEQYF. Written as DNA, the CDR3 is TGTGCCAGCAGCTTATACCAGGGAAAGGCCTACGAGCAGTACTTC. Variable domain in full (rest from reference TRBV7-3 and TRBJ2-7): GAGVSQTPSNKVTEKGKYVELRCDPISGHTALYWYRQSLGQGPEFLIYFQGTGAADDSGLPNDRFFAVRPEGSVSTLKIQRTERGDSAVYLCASSLYQGKAYEQYFGPGTRLTVT.

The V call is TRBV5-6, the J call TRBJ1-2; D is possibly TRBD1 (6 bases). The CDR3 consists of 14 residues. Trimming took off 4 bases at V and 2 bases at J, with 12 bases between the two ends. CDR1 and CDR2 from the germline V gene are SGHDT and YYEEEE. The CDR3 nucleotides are TGTGCCAGCAGCGGCCGGGGGGGCAACTATGGCTACACCTTC. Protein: CASSGRGGNYGYTF.